This passage covers 8 T cell receptor beta chains from one sample sequenced in a study of vaccination effects on CD4 cells after COVID-19. Repertoires were generated with immunoSEQ multiplex PCR, while TCRdb's copy carries only in-frame clones and drops some. Among tens of thousands of clones listed, around 68% were seen once. What these receptors recognize is not known. Antigen-specific CD4+ T cells were expanded (with viral peptide pools) by the ViraFEST assay ahead of sequencing. Following an approximately 10-day culture, CD4+ T cells were purified. The study found no prior SARS-CoV-2 infection in the vaccine recipients, who tested negative for nucleocapsid antibodies. The sequencing here drew on CD4+ T cells from PBMCs cultured with SARS-CoV-2 spike peptides, taken before COVID-19 vaccination. The receptors were gathered from a human donor who received a COVID-19 vaccine.

This chain links TRBV7-7 with TRBJ2-2, with 9 bases lining up with TRBD2. Germline V lookup: CDR1 SSHAT, CDR2 FNYEAQ (reference sequence). This CDR3 is built from 13 residues. The CDR3 loop is CASREGGTGELFF. The CDR3 nucleotides are TGTGCTTCGCGGGAGGGTGGCACCGGGGAGCTGTTTTTT.

The chain has TRBV6-5 and TRBJ1-2; no firm D call. Trimming removed 2 bases from V and 6 bases from J, with 10 bases in between. CDR3 length: 13 residues. Germline assignment: CDR1 MNHEY and CDR2 SVGAGI. CDR3 DNA: TGTGCCAGCAGTTACCTGGACGTCAATGGCTACACCTTC. It translates to CASSYLDVNGYTF.

The V and J genes are TRBV18 and TRBJ2-3; 11 positions agree with TRBD2. The CDR3 totals 16 residues. J was trimmed by 2 bases and V by 6 bases; bases with no gene match: 7. CDR1 is KGHSH and CDR2 is LQKENI in the germline V gene. CDR3: CASSLRLAGFTDTQYF. In DNA, the CDR3 is TGTGCCAGCTCCCTAAGACTAGCGGGGTTCACAGATACGCAGTATTTT.

This chain joins TRBV10-3 and TRBJ1-2; the D gene is possibly TRBD1 (5 bases). The germline V gene encodes CDR1 ENHRY and CDR2 SYGVKD. The V end lost 4 bases, the J end lost 4 bases, and 10 bases lay between the germline ends. The CDR3 length is 13 residues. The CDR3 reads CAISAGTAYGYTF. The CDR3 region has the DNA TGTGCCATCAGTGCCGGGACGGCCTATGGCTACACCTTC.

J is TRBJ2-7 and V is TRBV24-1; 11 bases line up with TRBD2. The CDR3 is 15 amino acids. With 4 bases clipped from V and 6 bases from J, the junction kept 7 bases outside the gene matches. Germline V gene lookup returns CDR1 KGHDR and CDR2 SFDVKD. CDR3 amino acids: CATSDTTSGNGEQYF. The CDR3 DNA reads TGTGCCACCAGTGACACGACTAGCGGGAACGGCGAGCAGTACTTC.

The rearrangement uses TRBV13 and TRBJ2-7, with D tentatively TRBD1 (7 bases). The CDR3 consists of 16 residues. The germline V gene has CDR1 PRHDT and CDR2 FYEKMQ (reference sequence). The V end was cut by 5 bases, the J end by 3 bases, with 20 bases between. The CDR3 nucleotides read TGTGCCAGCAGCCCTCGGGGGACAGTCGAATACTACGAGCAGTACTTC. It yields the protein CASSPRGTVEYYEQYF.

The chain has TRBV19 and TRBJ1-2; 7 nucleotides align to TRBD1. The V segment lost 4 bases and the J segment 0 bases; nucleotides outside the gene matches: 8. Germline CDR1 is LNHDA and CDR2 is SQIVND (reference sequence). CDR3 size: 16 residues. The CDR3 sequence is CASSKGTESPNYGYTF. The CDR3 region has the DNA TGTGCCAGTAGTAAGGGGACAGAGTCCCCTAACTATGGCTACACCTTC. The full variable domain, completed using reference TRBV19 and TRBJ1-2, is DGGITQSPKYLFRKEGQNVTLSCEQNLNHDAMYWYRQDPGQGLRLIYYSQIVNDFQKGDIAEGYSVSREKKESFPLTVTSAQKNPTAFYLCASSKGTESPNYGYTFGSGTRLTVV.

The chain is built from TRBV6-5 and TRBJ1-6, with D maybe TRBD1 (5 bases). CDR3 length: 13 amino acids. Germline CDR1 is MNHEY and CDR2 is SVGAGI. Between the trimmed V and J ends, which lost 2 bases and 8 bases, there was a span of 7 bases. Here the CDR3 DNA reads TGTGCCAGCAGTTACGGGACCCATTCACCCCTCCACTTT. As protein: CASSYGTHSPLHF.